This entry is about one TCR beta chain. The data derive from a study of Ad26.COV2.S vaccination and SARS-CoV-2 variants. Across the study: The donor belonged to the COV1001 Ad26.COV2.S trial arm. By the intramuscular route, Ad26.COV2.S was given once, or twice 56 days apart.

Stated treatment: roughly 19 received Ad26.COV2.S at low or high dose, single or two shots; about five received placebo; per-sample allocation not given. Sampling was done on day 63 after the first vaccine or placebo injection. Germline lookup yields CDR1 MNHEY and CDR2 SVGAGI. Trimming left V 6 bases short and J 3 bases short, with 15 bases between. The CDR3 runs to 15 residues. Only in-frame clones appear in the TCRdb table, and some are missing; sequencing was by immunoSEQ multiplex PCR. This sample has around 450,000 clones, with roughly nine tenths found just once. The receptor's source is a person between 18 and 59 years old who received the Ad26.COV2.S COVID-19 vaccine or a placebo. This sequence joins TRBV6-5 and TRBJ1-5, with a weak D call TRBD1 (6 bases). The sample in question was peripheral blood, obtained in a trial of Ad26.COV2.S vaccine versus placebo. This CDR3 is CASRATGRSNQPQHF. DNA of the CDR3: TGTGCCAGCAGGGCAACAGGGAGGTCCAATCAGCCCCAGCATTTT.